These 26 T cell receptor beta chains were sequenced from one sample in a study of shared clonotypes between healthy human individuals. TCRdb's table, derived via immunoSEQ multiplex PCR, lists solely in-frame clones and lacks some. Of around 1.6 million clones in the sample, approximately 98% were seen once. Sample: naive CD4+ T cells sorted from blood. Subset denoted: CD45RA+ positively selected. The receptors come from a man younger than 45 in good health.

The rearrangement links TRBV4-3 to TRBJ2-2; D is unclear. CDR1 LGHNA and CDR2 YSLEER come from the germline V gene. Trimming left V 0 bases short and J 6 bases short, with 14 bases between. CDR3 length: 16 amino acids. This CDR3 is CASSQDSRWLPGELFF. CDR3 DNA: TGCGCCAGCAGCCAAGATTCGCGTTGGCTCCCCGGGGAGCTGTTTTTT.

The genes are TRBV5-1 and TRBJ2-1; D ambiguous. Germline assignment: CDR1 SGHRS and CDR2 YFSETQ. This CDR3 has 14 residues. Trimming cost V 6 bases and J 5 bases, with 15 bases left between them. CDR3 in DNA: TGCGCCAGCACCACTGAGCGATCCCACAATGAGCAGTTCTTC. It codes for CASTTERSHNEQFF. The full variable domain, in which reference TRBV5-1 and TRBJ2-1 provide the parts outside the CDR3, is KAGVTQTPRYLIKTRGQQVTLSCSPISGHRSVSWYQQTPGQGLQFLFEYFSETQRNKGNFPGRFSGRQFSNSRSEMNVSTLELGDSALYLCASTTERSHNEQFFGPGTRLTVL.

The gene calls are TRBV28 and TRBJ2-1, with D perhaps matching TRBD2 (5 bases). The V gene's germline CDR1 is MDHEN and CDR2 SYDVKM. V lost 8 bases and J 1 base, leaving 18 bases between the germline ends. The CDR3 contains 16 residues. The CDR3 DNA sequence: TGTGCCAGCCGTGAACGGGATTGGACGTCCTACAATGAGCAGTTCTTC. It is translated as CASRERDWTSYNEQFF.

The genes are TRBV19 and TRBJ2-7, with D perhaps TRBD1 or TRBD2 (5 bases each). The germline CDR1 and CDR2 sequences are LNHDA and SQIVND (reference sequence). V gave up 0 bases and J gave up 6 bases, with 9 bases separating them. This CDR3 comprises 13 residues. In nucleotides, the CDR3 is TGTGCCAGTAGTATAGAATGGGGGAGCGAGCAGTACTTC. Protein product: CASSIEWGSEQYF. Full variable domain (rest looked up from reference TRBV19 and TRBJ2-7): DGGITQSPKYLFRKEGQNVTLSCEQNLNHDAMYWYRQDPGQGLRLIYYSQIVNDFQKGDIAEGYSVSREKKESFPLTVTSAQKNPTAFYLCASSIEWGSEQYFGPGTRLTVT.

The V and J genes are TRBV19 and TRBJ1-5, with a possible D match to TRBD1 (5 bases). CDR3 length equals 15 residues. Germline V gene sequence: CDR1 LNHDA, CDR2 SQIVND (reference sequence). V lost 4 bases, J lost 3 bases, and 13 bases lay in between. CDR3 coding DNA: TGTGCCAGTAGTAGGGGAGACAGAATCAATCAGCCCCAGCATTTT. It specifies CASSRGDRINQPQHF.

This chain uses TRBV5-6 with TRBJ2-1, with 11 nucleotides matching TRBD1. Germline lookup yields CDR1 SGHDT and CDR2 YYEEEE. The CDR3 covers 17 residues. V shed 4 bases, J shed 0 bases, and the junction held 6 bases outside the gene matches. The CDR3 DNA reads TGTGCCAGCAGCCTGGACAGGGGGCGAGGCTCCTACAATGAGCAGTTCTTC. Translation gives CASSLDRGRGSYNEQFF.

This clone was detected only once. The chain employs TRBV5-1 and TRBJ2-3, with D tentatively TRBD2 (6 bases). CDR3 size: 15 residues. Germline V gene sequence: CDR1 SGHRS, CDR2 YFSETQ. Trimming removed 4 bases from V and 6 bases from J, with 18 bases in between. CDR3 nucleotides: TGCGCCAGCAGCCGGCCGGGGGTCCGGACCGATACGCAGTATTTT. Encoded protein: CASSRPGVRTDTQYF.

The rearrangement links TRBV5-6 to TRBJ2-7, with 8 bases aligning to TRBD1. The CDR3 sequence is 14 residues long. V shed 2 bases and J 2 bases; nucleotides not matched to a gene: 3. Germline lookup yields CDR1 SGHDT and CDR2 YYEEEE. CDR3 sequence reads: CASSLGTGAYEQYF. The CDR3, as DNA: TGTGCCAGCAGCTTAGGGACAGGAGCCTACGAGCAGTACTTC.

The genes are TRBV15 and TRBJ2-3; 8 bases align to TRBD2. Germline CDR1 and CDR2: LNHNV and YYDKDF (reference sequence). CDR3 length equals 13 residues. The V and J ends lost 8 bases and 5 bases, in that order; junction bases with no gene match: 6. Here the CDR3 DNA reads TGTGCCACCCAGCGGGAGAGGAAAGATACGCAGTATTTT. It codes for CATQRERKDTQYF. The full variable domain, with the rest looked up from reference TRBV15 and TRBJ2-3, is DAMVIQNPRYQVTQFGKPVTLSCSQTLNHNVMYWYQQKSSQAPKLLFHYYDKDFNNEADTPDNFQSRRPNTSFCFLDIRSPGLGDTAMYLCATQRERKDTQYFGPGTRLTVL.

This clone has just one count. CDR3 residues: CASREIAGVYLGETQYF. As DNA, the CDR3 is TGTGCCAGCAGGGAAATAGCGGGAGTCTACCTGGGGGAGACCCAGTACTTC. This chain links TRBV6-1 with TRBJ2-5, with 9 bases matching TRBD2. CDR1 is MNHNS, CDR2 SASEGT, per germline. V shed 6 bases and J 5 bases; nucleotides not matched to a gene: 16. CDR3 length equals 17 residues.

V gene TRBV28 combines with J gene TRBJ2-3; D remains unclear. V was shortened by 3 bases and J by 4 bases, with 5 bases between the two germline ends. The CDR3 loop spans 12 amino acids. CDR1 MDHEN and CDR2 SYDVKM come from the germline V gene. CDR3 in DNA: TGTGCCAGCAGTTTTATGGCAGATACGCAGTATTTT. Protein product: CASSFMADTQYF.

In its sample, this clone was seen once. The chain combines TRBV18 with TRBJ2-6, with 7 bases that match TRBD1. The junction had 5 bases not matched to a gene; V was cut back by 7 bases and J by 2 bases. The CDR3 runs 15 residues. In germline, CDR1 is KGHSH, CDR2 LQKENI. The CDR3 bases are TGTGCCAGCTTGCCTACAGGGGCTGGGGCCAACGTCCTGACTTTC. This gives the protein CASLPTGAGANVLTF. The full variable domain, in which reference TRBV18 and TRBJ2-6 provide the parts outside the CDR3, is NAGVMQNPRHLVRRRGQEARLRCSPMKGHSHVYWYRQLPEEGLKFMVYLQKENIIDESGMPKERFSAEFPKEGPSILRIQQVVRGDSAAYFCASLPTGAGANVLTFGAGSRLTVL.

V gene TRBV12-5 combines with J gene TRBJ2-1; D unclear. The V gene's germline CDR1 is LGHNT and CDR2 FRNRAP. The V end lost 4 bases, the J end lost 9 bases, and 10 bases lay between the germline ends. The CDR3 loop spans 12 amino acids. This CDR3 reads CASGSRTSEQFF. CDR3 in DNA: TGTGCTAGTGGTTCCCGGACCAGTGAGCAGTTCTTC.

The chain uses TRBV21-1 and TRBJ1-5. TRBV21-1 is classified as a pseudogene. CDR3 length: 16 residues. The CDR3 reads CASSKGAGRSNQPQHF. CDR3 DNA: TGTGCCAGCAGCAAAGGGGCGGGCCGTAGCAATCAGCCCCAGCATTTT.

This sequence joins TRBV28 and TRBJ1-1; D not certain. Germline lookup yields CDR1 MDHEN and CDR2 SYDVKM. V lost 8 bases and J 7 bases, leaving 14 bases between the germline ends. There are 12 residues in the CDR3. CDR3: CASRPFSGEAFF. CDR3 sequence (DNA): TGTGCCAGCCGCCCCTTTTCCGGTGAAGCTTTCTTT.

On this clone itself: The sample carries other DNA sequences with the same CDR3. This chain links TRBV9 with TRBJ2-1; tentatively, D is TRBD1 (5 bases). V was clipped by 0 bases and J by 10 bases, with 5 bases between them. Germline loops: CDR1 SGDLS, CDR2 YYNGEE. This CDR3 has 11 amino acids. In DNA form, the CDR3 reads TGTGCCAGCAGCGTAGAGGGGGAGCAGTTCTTC. This gives the protein CASSVEGEQFF.

The chain uses TRBV7-8 and TRBJ2-3; D is unclear. In germline, CDR1 is SGHVS, CDR2 FQNEAQ. The CDR3 sequence is 15 residues long. Trimming stripped 5 bases from V and 2 bases from J, with 14 bases between. CDR3 sequence reads: CASSPRPTVTDTQYF. In nucleotides, the CDR3 is TGTGCCAGCAGCCCACGGCCAACAGTCACAGATACGCAGTATTTT.

This chain links TRBV19 with TRBJ1-2, with 10 bases aligning to TRBD1. This CDR3 has 14 residues. The V segment lost 6 bases and the J segment 4 bases; nucleotides outside the gene matches: 5. Germline V CDR1 and CDR2: LNHDA, SQIVND (reference sequence). CDR3 in amino acids: CASRGTGEVYGYTF. CDR3 nucleotide sequence: TGTGCCAGTAGGGGGACAGGGGAAGTCTATGGCTACACCTTC.

This sequence joins TRBV18 and TRBJ2-7, with D possibly being TRBD2 (5 bases). With 6 bases removed from V and 2 bases from J, the gap between germline ends came to 14 bases. The germline V gene has CDR1 KGHSH and CDR2 LQKENI. The CDR3 sequence is 14 residues long. The CDR3, as DNA: TGTGCCAGCTCGTTCAGCGGCCTGACCTACGAGCAGTACTTC. It codes for CASSFSGLTYEQYF.

This clone is a singleton in its sample. The J gene is TRBJ2-2, the V gene TRBV14; the D gene is possibly TRBD2 (6 bases). V dropped 5 bases and J dropped 6 bases, with 19 bases sitting between them. The CDR3 spans 16 residues. Germline CDR1 reads SGHDN; CDR2 reads FVKESK. Here the CDR3 reads CASSEPPAGRPGELFF. CDR3 nucleotides: TGTGCCAGCAGCGAACCTCCGGCGGGGAGGCCCGGGGAGCTGTTTTTT.

This rearrangement joins TRBV5-4 to TRBJ2-1; D uncertain. Trimming pared 1 base from V and 16 bases from J, leaving 15 bases between. The CDR3 extends over 12 amino acids. The germline gives CDR1 SGHNT, CDR2 YYREEE (reference sequence). The CDR3: CASSLYGTPAFF. The DNA for the CDR3 is TGTGCCAGCAGCTTGTACGGAACTCCGGCCTTCTTC.

The rearrangement joins TRBV11-2 to TRBJ2-7, with 9 nucleotides matching TRBD1. The CDR3 has 15 amino acids. V trimming: 4 bases; J trimming: 2 bases; junction bases outside the gene matches: 6. CDR1 is SGHAT, CDR2 FQNNGV, per germline. CDR3 protein: CASSSTGGRAYEQYF. CDR3 bases: TGTGCCAGCAGCTCTACAGGGGGCAGGGCCTACGAGCAGTACTTC.

CDR3 nucleotide sequence: TGTGCCAGCAGTCGGAGAGGAGTTAGCAATCAGCCCCAGCATTTT. The encoded protein is CASSRRGVSNQPQHF. V usage is TRBV2 and J usage is TRBJ1-5, with D uncertain. Germline CDR1 SNHLY, CDR2 FYNNEI. The CDR3 runs to 15 residues. V was trimmed by 5 bases and J by 0 bases, leaving 11 bases between them.

J is TRBJ1-2 and V is TRBV7-2; D is possibly TRBD1 (5 bases). CDR1 is SGHTA and CDR2 is FQGNSA in the germline V gene. Between the trimmed V and J ends, which lost 0 bases and 4 bases, there was a span of 12 bases. The CDR3 runs 15 residues. The CDR3 DNA sequence: TGTGCCAGCAGCTTAGCGGGAGGGGTGTCCTATGGCTACACCTTC. Its protein product is CASSLAGGVSYGYTF.

The chain combines TRBV18 with TRBJ2-1; D may be TRBD2 (6 bases). This CDR3 spans 17 amino acids. Between the trimmed V and J ends, which lost 2 bases and 0 bases, there was a span of 14 bases. Germline CDR1 KGHSH, CDR2 LQKENI. For the CDR3, the DNA is TGTGCCAGCTCACCATTCCCTGGGGGGAGCTCCTACAATGAGCAGTTCTTC. Amino acids: CASSPFPGGSSYNEQFF.

The chain combines TRBV11-2 with TRBJ2-3; D gene unclear. The CDR3 runs to 15 residues. In germline, CDR1 is SGHAT, CDR2 FQNNGV. V was clipped by 5 bases and J by 6 bases, with 18 bases between them. This CDR3 reads CASSRSRWELDTQYF. Here the CDR3 DNA reads TGTGCCAGCAGCCGTTCTCGGTGGGAACTCGATACGCAGTATTTT.